The 30 T cell receptor beta chains in this list originate from one sample, sequenced in a study of CD8+ T cells in alopecia areata. Extracted from the samples, RNA was reverse transcribed into cDNA to serve as the sequencing template. Here immunoSEQ multiplex PCR was the method, and the copy in TCRdb shows in-frame clones only, minus some. The data hold 35,000 to 45,000 clones, with 45% to 70% observed a single time. The CD4+ cells of about five biomarker-study patients went through sorting. This sorting yielded CD25+CD127- cells. The sequenced sample consisted of CD4+ Tregs sorted from blood. These receptors were collected from a human donor with alopecia areata.

V usage is TRBV28 and J usage is TRBJ2-1, with a weak D call TRBD1 (6 bases). The germline CDR1 and CDR2 sequences are MDHEN and SYDVKM. Trimming took 6 bases from V and 5 from J, leaving 11 bases between them. This CDR3 region has 13 residues. Here the CDR3 DNA reads TGTGCCAGCAGGCAGGGGTACCACAATGAGCAGTTCTTC. It encodes CASRQGYHNEQFF.

This chain uses TRBV30 with TRBJ1-5; perhaps TRBD1 as D (6 bases). The V and J ends lost 0 bases and 2 bases respectively, with 11 bases between them. Germline loops: CDR1 GTSNPN, CDR2 SVGIG (reference sequence). CDR3 length equals 15 residues. The CDR3 region is CAWSVLGTRNQPQHF. The CDR3 coding sequence is TGTGCCTGGAGTGTACTCGGGACACGCAATCAGCCCCAGCATTTT.

V and J are TRBV7-2 and TRBJ2-5; 8 bases align to TRBD2. This CDR3 region has 17 residues. Germline values: CDR1 SGHTA, CDR2 FQGNSA. After removal of 1 base from V and 5 bases from J, the junction contained 12 bases not matched to a gene. CDR3 nucleotide sequence: TGTGCCAGCAGCTTAGAATTTGCGGGGGGCCGCGCTGAGACCCAGTACTTC. It encodes CASSLEFAGGRAETQYF. The entire variable domain, with the rest obtained from reference TRBV7-2 and TRBJ2-5, is as follows: GAGVSQSPSNKVTEKGKDVELRCDPISGHTALYWYRQSLGQGLEFLIYFQGNSAPDKSGLPSDRFSAERTGGSVSTLTIQRTQQEDSAVYLCASSLEFAGGRAETQYFGPGTRLLVL.

Only a few counts were recorded for this clone. This chain uses TRBV4-1 with TRBJ2-5, with TRBD2 matching 7 bases. This CDR3 is 16 amino acids long. Per the germline V gene, CDR1 is MGHRA and CDR2 is YSYEKL. Trimming took 4 bases from V and 1 from J; bases not matched to a gene: 9. As DNA, the CDR3 is TGCGCCAGCAGCCCCCGAGGTACTAGCGCCCAAGAGACCCAGTACTTC. Encoded protein: CASSPRGTSAQETQYF.

This chain uses TRBV18 with TRBJ1-5; D is undetermined. CDR1 is KGHSH, CDR2 LQKENI, per germline. This CDR3 comprises 14 residues. Trimming removed 2 bases at V and 4 bases at J, with 9 bases between. In nucleotides, the CDR3 is TGTGCCAGCTCACCAGAGGCACTGAATCAGCCCCAGCATTTT. This gives the protein CASSPEALNQPQHF.

This clone was seen only once. The J gene is TRBJ1-2, the V gene TRBV5-1, with a tentative D call TRBD1 (6 bases). Germline CDR1 and CDR2: SGHRS and YFSETQ. The CDR3 consists of 13 residues. V was pared by 4 bases and J by 1 base, with 8 bases between. The DNA of the CDR3 is TGCGCCAGCAGCCCCAGGGGTAACTATGGCTACACCTTC. This gives the protein CASSPRGNYGYTF. Together with reference TRBV5-1 and TRBJ1-2, the CDR3 gives the full variable domain: KAGVTQTPRYLIKTRGQQVTLSCSPISGHRSVSWYQQTPGQGLQFLFEYFSETQRNKGNFPGRFSGRQFSNSRSEMNVSTLELGDSALYLCASSPRGNYGYTFGSGTRLTVV.

A few counts support this clone. The rearrangement links TRBV29-1 to TRBJ2-2; 9 bases agree with TRBD1. V gave up 4 bases and J gave up 4 bases; unmatched junction bases: 10. The germline CDR1 and CDR2 sequences are SQVTM and ANQGSEA. The CDR3 runs 16 residues. CDR3 nucleotide sequence: TGCAGCGTTGGGACAGGGGTGTTGCTAGGCACCGGGGAGCTGTTTTTT. Translating gives CSVGTGVLLGTGELFF.

The chain couples TRBV4-3 to TRBJ2-5, with D perhaps given as TRBD1 or TRBD2 (5 bases each). This CDR3 is 15 amino acids long. The V end lost 0 bases, the J end lost 4 bases, and 12 bases lay between the germline ends. The germline V gene has CDR1 LGHNA and CDR2 YSLEER. The CDR3 sequence: CASSQDRQGRETQYF. The CDR3, as DNA: TGCGCCAGCAGCCAAGATCGGCAGGGACGAGAGACCCAGTACTTC.

The genes are TRBV5-1 and TRBJ2-3; TRBD1 agrees at 11 bases. Germline-derived CDR1 and CDR2 are SGHRS and YFSETQ. The CDR3 totals 16 residues. V lost 0 bases, J lost 3 bases, and 3 bases stayed unmatched. CDR3 sequence: CASSLGDRGATDTQYF. The CDR3 DNA is TGCGCCAGCAGCTTGGGGGACAGGGGGGCGACAGATACGCAGTATTTT.

This clone was seen a single time. The gene calls are TRBV18 and TRBJ2-5; D perhaps matches TRBD2 (6 bases). V was trimmed by 0 bases and J by 4 bases, leaving 15 bases between them. The CDR3 loop spans 16 amino acids. Germline V gives CDR1 KGHSH, CDR2 LQKENI. The CDR3 sequence is CASSPPAQTGGETQYF. Written as DNA, the CDR3 is TGTGCCAGCTCACCACCGGCTCAGACCGGGGGAGAGACCCAGTACTTC. The full variable domain, its missing parts supplied by reference TRBV18 and TRBJ2-5, is NAGVMQNPRHLVRRRGQEARLRCSPMKGHSHVYWYRQLPEEGLKFMVYLQKENIIDESGMPKERFSAEFPKEGPSILRIQQVVRGDSAAYFCASSPPAQTGGETQYFGPGTRLLVL.

This sequence joins TRBV5-1 and TRBJ2-1; D remains unclear. The germline gives CDR1 SGHRS, CDR2 YFSETQ. The CDR3 is made up of 15 amino acids. Trimming took off 0 bases at V and 9 bases at J, with 16 bases between the two ends. CDR3 DNA sequence: TGCGCCAGCAGCTTGGAGGAGCCCCGCCTAAGTGAGCAGTTCTTC. It encodes CASSLEEPRLSEQFF.

This clone is medium-sized (0.01 to 0.1%) within its sample. CDR3 in amino acids: CASRLGAGGRSGANVLTF. CDR3 in DNA: TGTGCCAGTAGGCTCGGGGCAGGGGGACGCTCTGGGGCCAACGTCCTGACTTTC. The V call is TRBV19, the J call TRBJ2-6; 7 positions agree with TRBD1. There are 18 residues in the CDR3. Germline CDR1 and CDR2: LNHDA and SQIVND (reference sequence). The ends lost 6 bases at V and 0 bases at J; junction bases unmatched: 11.

This clone has just a few counts. This chain links TRBV21-1 with TRBJ1-1; no DNA check was done on the table's D call, TRBD1. TRBV21-1 is recorded as a pseudogene. The CDR3 extends over 16 amino acids. This CDR3 reads CASSSRDSHSNTEAFF. The CDR3 DNA is TGTGCCAGCAGCAGCAGGGACAGCCACTCGAACACTGAAGCTTTCTTT.

V gene TRBV19 combines with J gene TRBJ2-5; possible D gene TRBD2, 6 bases. CDR1 is LNHDA and CDR2 is SQIVND in the germline V gene (reference sequence). The CDR3 consists of 13 residues. Trimming took 4 bases from V and 2 from J, leaving 8 bases between them. CDR3 amino acids: CASSSGVQETQYF. CDR3 DNA: TGTGCCAGTAGTAGCGGGGTTCAAGAGACCCAGTACTTC. Looking up the rest from reference TRBV19 and TRBJ2-5 gives the full variable domain: DGGITQSPKYLFRKEGQNVTLSCEQNLNHDAMYWYRQDPGQGLRLIYYSQIVNDFQKGDIAEGYSVSREKKESFPLTVTSAQKNPTAFYLCASSSGVQETQYFGPGTRLLVL.

V usage is TRBV5-1 and J usage is TRBJ2-3; weak D call: TRBD2 (7 bases). The germline V and J ends were trimmed by 0 bases and 1 base, with 9 bases remaining between them. CDR1 and CDR2 from the germline V gene are SGHRS and YFSETQ. This CDR3 region has 15 residues. This CDR3 is CASSLAGGRTDTQYF. The CDR3 DNA reads TGCGCCAGCAGCTTGGCCGGGGGGCGCACAGATACGCAGTATTTT.

This sequence joins TRBV7-9 and TRBJ1-4; D is possibly TRBD1 (6 bases). The CDR3 has 14 amino acids. Trimming removed 3 bases at V and 5 bases at J, with 10 bases between. Germline lookup yields CDR1 SEHNR and CDR2 FQNEAQ (reference sequence). CDR3 in DNA: TGTGCCAGCAGCTTCTATGGACAGAATGAAAAACTGTTTTTT. Residues: CASSFYGQNEKLFF.

This clone has just a few counts. The V gene is TRBV7-2, the J gene TRBJ2-5; the match to TRBD1 covers 9 bases. V gave up 5 bases and J gave up 2 bases; unmatched junction bases: 9. Germline CDR1 and CDR2: SGHTA and FQGNSA. This CDR3 spans 16 amino acids. CDR3: CASSPLRDRVQETQYF. In DNA form, the CDR3 reads TGTGCCAGCAGCCCGCTCCGGGACAGGGTACAAGAGACCCAGTACTTC.

This chain links TRBV7-2 with TRBJ1-1; D not certain. Deletions cut 5 bases from V and 0 bases from J, with 7 bases between. The germline V gene encodes CDR1 SGHTA and CDR2 FQGNSA. The CDR3 loop spans 13 amino acids. DNA for the CDR3: TGTGCCAGCAGCGCATCGATGAACACTGAAGCTTTCTTT. The encoded protein is CASSASMNTEAFF.

This clone has a handful of counts. The genes are TRBV7-2 and TRBJ2-7, with 7 bases identical to TRBD2. CDR3 size: 17 residues. CDR1 and CDR2 from the germline V gene are SGHTA and FQGNSA. The junction had 11 bases not matched to a gene; V was cut back by 0 bases and J by 3 bases. The CDR3 is CASSLAFVSGRVYEQYF. The CDR3 DNA reads TGTGCCAGCAGCTTAGCTTTTGTCTCGGGGAGGGTCTACGAGCAGTACTTC.

This chain connects TRBV29-1 to TRBJ2-5, with a possible D match to TRBD1 (5 bases). Germline CDR1 reads SQVTM; CDR2 reads ANQGSEA. This CDR3 is 14 amino acids long. V lost 5 bases and J 5 bases, leaving 18 bases between the germline ends. CDR3 loop: CSVPQGGNSETQYF. In nucleotides, the CDR3 is TGCAGCGTTCCCCAGGGCGGCAACAGCGAGACCCAGTACTTC. The whole variable domain, filled in from reference TRBV29-1 and TRBJ2-5, reads SAVISQKPSRDICQRGTSLTIQCQVDSQVTMMFWYRQQPGQSLTLIATANQGSEATYESGFVIDKFPISRPNLTFSTLTVSNMSPEDSSIYLCSVPQGGNSETQYFGPGTRLLVL.

CDR3 nucleotide sequence: TGTGCCAGCTTAACAGGGGGAGGAGATACGCAGTATTTT. Translating it yields CASLTGGGDTQYF. The V gene is TRBV2, the J gene TRBJ2-3; 8 bases map to TRBD1. After removal of 8 bases from V and 5 bases from J, the junction contained 6 bases not matched to a gene. The CDR3 is made up of 13 amino acids. The germline V gene has CDR1 SNHLY and CDR2 FYNNEI.

This chain joins TRBV5-1 and TRBJ2-7; 9 bases line up with TRBD1. CDR3 length: 15 amino acids. J lost 7 bases, V lost 2 bases, and 10 bases had no gene match. Germline lookup yields CDR1 SGHRS and CDR2 YFSETQ. This CDR3 is CASSFRTGTGREQYF. The CDR3 region has the DNA TGCGCCAGCAGCTTTCGAACCGGGACAGGGAGGGAGCAGTACTTC.

V and J are TRBV18 and TRBJ2-7, with 8 bases lining up with TRBD2. The CDR3 is 18 amino acids. From germline, CDR1 is KGHSH and CDR2 LQKENI. V trimming: 3 bases; J trimming: 3 bases; junction bases outside the gene matches: 16. DNA for the CDR3: TGTGCCAGCTCACCCCGCGGGGGGTGGACGAGTGGGGTCTACGAGCAGTACTTC. This gives the protein CASSPRGGWTSGVYEQYF.

The V gene is TRBV2, the J gene TRBJ1-4; a possible D gene is TRBD1 (6 bases). The CDR3 is 16 residues long. Trimming removed 5 bases at V and 5 bases at J, with 18 bases between. In germline, CDR1 is SNHLY, CDR2 FYNNEI. CDR3 DNA sequence: TGTGCCAGCAGTCCTCGGGGGCAGGTACCGAATGAAAAACTGTTTTTT. Its protein product is CASSPRGQVPNEKLFF. Filled out from reference TRBV2 and TRBJ1-4, the complete variable domain reads EPEVTQTPSHQVTQMGQEVILRCVPISNHLYFYWYRQILGQKVEFLVSFYNNEISEKSEIFDDQFSVERPDGSNFTLKIRSTKLEDSAMYFCASSPRGQVPNEKLFFGSGTQLSVL.

This chain connects TRBV5-4 to TRBJ2-3, with D perhaps matching TRBD2 (5 bases). V was trimmed by 5 bases and J by 0 bases, leaving 16 bases between them. The CDR3 totals 16 residues. CDR1 and CDR2 (germline): SGHNT, YYREEE (reference sequence). The CDR3 region is CASRPDLTRSTDTQYF. In DNA form, the CDR3 reads TGTGCCAGCAGACCGGACTTGACGCGAAGCACAGATACGCAGTATTTT.

The chain couples TRBV5-1 to TRBJ1-1, with TRBD1 as a possible D gene (6 bases). Germline V gives CDR1 SGHRS, CDR2 YFSETQ. Deletions cut 0 bases from V and 5 bases from J, with 14 bases between. This CDR3 has 15 amino acids. This CDR3 reads CASSLARGDNTEAFF. The CDR3, as DNA: TGCGCCAGCAGCTTGGCCAGGGGCGATAATACTGAAGCTTTCTTT.

This chain's CDR3 is CASSLSTRRDGLLGNYTF. Written as DNA, the CDR3 is TGTGCCAGCAGTTTATCGACGCGCAGGGACGGCCTTCTAGGGAACTACACCTTC. The chain is built from TRBV27 and TRBJ1-2; possibly TRBD1 for D (5 bases). Trimming removed 0 bases from V and 10 bases from J, with 27 bases in between. Germline V gene data show CDR1 as MNHEY and CDR2 as SMNVEV (reference sequence). There are 18 residues in the CDR3.

The chain couples TRBV7-2 to TRBJ2-5, with unresolved D. Germline CDR1 SGHTA, CDR2 FQGNSA. V was cut by 7 bases and J by 1 base, with 13 bases left in between. This CDR3 has 14 amino acids. The CDR3, as DNA: TGTGCCAGCATGATCTTGGGCCTCCAAGAGACCCAGTACTTC. It encodes CASMILGLQETQYF.

The chain is built from TRBV10-2 and TRBJ1-5; 10 nucleotides line up with TRBD1. The CDR3 spans 15 residues. Germline loops: CDR1 WSHSY, CDR2 SAAADI. V lost 6 bases to trimming and J lost 3 bases; unmatched junction nucleotides: 5. The DNA of the CDR3 is TGCGCCAGCAGGGTGGGACAGGGGCTCAATCAGCCCCAGCATTTT. It specifies CASRVGQGLNQPQHF.

The rearrangement joins TRBV7-9 to TRBJ2-7, with D possibly matching TRBD1 (6 bases). This CDR3 region has 14 residues. CDR1 is SEHNR and CDR2 is FQNEAQ in the germline V gene (reference sequence). V was pared by 4 bases and J by 2 bases, with 12 bases between. The CDR3 region has the DNA TGTGCCAGCAGCTCCGGACAGCCTCCCTACGAGCAGTACTTC. This translates into CASSSGQPPYEQYF.